This T cell receptor beta chain was captured in a study of blood T cell repertoires in COVID-19. On the study more broadly: From the United States, Italy and Spain came samples of acute and convalescent COVID-19. Sources were T cells, B-cell-depleted T cells, or PBMCs; the material itself was cDNA or gDNA.

Clones were read by immunoSEQ multiplex PCR, and TCRdb kept only the in-frame ones, dropping some. Counted here are 650,000 to 800,000 clones, approximately 90% occurring once; the ten biggest clones make up around 0.3%. The sample taken for sequencing was peripheral blood. This TCR was sampled from a woman under 30 with acute or convalescent COVID-19.

The DNA for the CDR3 is TGTGCCAGCTCACCCCCGACAGGCGACTATGGCTACACCTTC. Translating gives CASSPPTGDYGYTF. V gene TRBV18 combines with J gene TRBJ1-2; D is perhaps TRBD1 (6 bases). Trimming pared 3 bases from V and 3 bases from J, leaving 11 bases between. The CDR3 has 14 residues. Per germline, CDR1 KGHSH and CDR2 LQKENI.